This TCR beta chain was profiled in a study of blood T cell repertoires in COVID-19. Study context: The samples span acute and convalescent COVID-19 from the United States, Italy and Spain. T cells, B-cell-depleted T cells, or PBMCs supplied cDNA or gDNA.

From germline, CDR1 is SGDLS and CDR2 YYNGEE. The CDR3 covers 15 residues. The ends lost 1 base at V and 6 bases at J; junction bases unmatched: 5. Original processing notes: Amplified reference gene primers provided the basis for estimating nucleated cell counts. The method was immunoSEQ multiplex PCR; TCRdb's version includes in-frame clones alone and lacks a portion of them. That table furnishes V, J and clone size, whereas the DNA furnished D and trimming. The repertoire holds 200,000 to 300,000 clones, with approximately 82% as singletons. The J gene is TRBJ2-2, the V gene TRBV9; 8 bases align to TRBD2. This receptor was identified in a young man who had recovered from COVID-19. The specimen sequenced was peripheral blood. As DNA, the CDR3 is TGTGCCAGCAGCGTATCCGGGGGGGTGCCCGGGGAGCTGTTTTTT. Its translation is CASSVSGGVPGELFF.